This is a list of T cell receptor beta chains from one sample in a study of CD4 T cells in relation to SARS-CoV-2 and coronaviruses. For these receptors, no antigen is known. Some clones are missing from TCRdb's copy, which holds only in-frame ones; the method was immunoSEQ multiplex PCR. The data contain approximately 22,000 clones, roughly 72% of them singletons. Sequenced material: CD4+ T cells from PBMCs, cultured in vitro. All receptors come from a human donor in good health. Each CDR3 is given without its conserved first and last residue. Fields, in order: J gene, V gene, CDR3 protein.

TRBJ2-3	TRBV7-2	ASSQRTQWDTQY
TRBJ2-5	TRBV11-2	ASSPLRGGLFGTQY
TRBJ2-5	TRBV6-5	ASRLTGISETQY
TRBJ1-2	TRBV6-6	ASNPNAGYGYT
TRBJ2-7	TRBV7-2	ASSPRGRAAEQY
TRBJ1-2	TRBV12-3/TRBV12-4	ASRGQYYGYT
TRBJ2-1	TRBV9	ASSASRTGDNEQF
TRBJ2-3	TRBV2	ASRGTGSRLTLDTQY
TRBJ1-1	TRBV7-9	ASSPPWAYTEAF
TRBJ1-2	TRBV6-2/TRBV6-3	ASSYSRLYGYT
TRBJ2-5	TRBV7-9	ASSLDPRGQETQY
TRBJ1-5	TRBV5-6	ASSLGVTTQPQH
TRBJ2-7	TRBV6-6	ASSRSYEQY
TRBJ1-1	TRBV5-1	ASSPRGGQLNTEAF
TRBJ2-3	TRBV10-1	ASSSGQGSDTQY
TRBJ1-4	TRBV7-2	ASSLGTPGREKLF
TRBJ2-3	TRBV7-2	ASSFSLAGLPTDTQY
TRBJ1-2	TRBV12-3/TRBV12-4	ASSFLGGYGYT
TRBJ1-2	TRBV15	ATSRGGGGANYGYT
TRBJ2-7	TRBV5-1	ASSLDGGSYEQY
TRBJ2-7	TRBV27	ASNRAGGGYEQY
TRBJ1-6	TRBV7-9	ASSYDRVRGNSPLH
TRBJ2-3	TRBV4-2	ASSQVGGVRTDTQY
TRBJ2-3	TRBV19	ATSIALSTDTQY
TRBJ2-7	TRBV29-1	SASGQGAYEQY
TRBJ2-7	TRBV19	VEWGTGDRYEQY
TRBJ2-3	TRBV6-4	ASSDRALSTDTQY
TRBJ2-1	TRBV29-1	SVEAIDKPYNEQF